The text below deals with one T cell receptor (beta chain). This clonotype was picked up many times. Its antigen is not yet known. Base quality data are lacking; no much larger clone is found one base away. The TCR beta CDR3 regions were amplified from RNA transcripts. For the first round of RT-PCR on the TCR CDR3, the HTBI primer set was used together with the Qiagen OneStep RT-PCR kit. Libraries were constructed in a second round of multiplex PCR, after which size selection and purification were performed. Libraries were sequenced paired-end with 100 bp reads on an Illumina HiSeq2000. The published analysis was carried out like this. Raw data were processed with SOAPnuke, discarding reads with adapters, uncalled bases, mean Phred below 15, or no exact constant-primer or identifier match. High-quality paired reads were merged with COPE v1.2.5, and unique nucleotide sequences were defined as clonotypes. MiTCR v1.1 was used to align the clonotypes against IMGT TRBV, TRBD and TRBJ reference segments. The analysis was restricted to V-J combinations with a frequency above 0.0001, which together covered about 99% of the repertoires. The TCS score was defined as the ratio of F50 (clonal expansion) to E x V (chaos), calculated using BLOSUM62-based TCRdist between CDR3 peptides within each V-J. Welch's t-statistics and random forest reduced 514 V-J features to roughly 13, which were used in a naive Bayes classifier (R e1071). TCRdb reprocessed the public reads (quality trimming at Q25 with fastp, clone calling with MiXCR) and kept in-frame beta chains. Entries are consolidated by CDR3 protein sequence, retaining the most common genes and DNA. The V and J calls here are based on TCRdb, not the publication. The sample yields a few hundred thousand distinct CDR3 sequences; 15% to 18% were counted once. The ten most abundant clones make up approximately 30% of the sample.

These data belong to a study of T cells in Graves' hyperthyroidism and ophthalmopathy (dated by TCRdb to about 2019). Broadly, across the study: Peripheral blood was collected at initial diagnosis, before any treatment. A discovery cohort of roughly 100 patients, roughly 40 with Graves' ophthalmopathy and about 58 with stable Graves' hyperthyroidism, was used to find distinguishing TCR V-J signatures. Prospective prediction of ophthalmopathy was tested in an independent validation cohort of 18 hyperthyroidism patients and 15 to 17 patients who later progressed to ophthalmopathy. The roughly 91 discovery patients were randomly divided into training and test sets at a 7:3 ratio. In more than 5 Graves' hyperthyroidism patients, the study also compared T-cell repertoires from thyroid tissue with T-cell repertoires from blood. Following sampling, methimazole starting at 30 mg daily was given to hyperthyroidism patients, and high-dose intravenous methylprednisolone was given to ophthalmopathy patients. The paper reports TCR Vbeta CDR3 sequencing of some 140 peripheral blood samples: around 45 ophthalmopathy, roughly 74 hyperthyroidism and about 17 progressor patients.

Here is what the overall study found, with its caveats: No statistical method was used to fix the sample size in advance, and group allocation was not hidden from the investigators. Most expanded thyroid clonotypes (frequency above 0.001) were also detected in blood, suggesting blood repertoires may reflect thyroid immune responses. In cross-validation, a model built on a 13 V-J signature told ophthalmopathy apart from stable hyperthyroidism with about 90% sensitivity and around 83% specificity, and in testing the same model reached 80%/75%. During validation, the model predicted progression to ophthalmopathy a median of about 5.9 months ahead of onset, with around 70% sensitivity and 72% to 85% specificity.

The hyperthyroidism patients were between 18 and 65 years old and newly diagnosed, with a disease duration of less than 2 months. The study excluded patients with uncontrolled infections, other autoimmune diseases, pregnancy or lactation. Diagnoses relied on clinical symptoms, serum thyroxine and TRAb, thyroid ultrasound and orbital computed tomography. Blood from progressor patients was collected at the time of first diagnosis with hyperthyroidism, before any ophthalmopathy symptoms had appeared. Ficoll-Paque density gradient centrifugation was used to isolate PBMCs from 8.5 to 10 ml of fresh peripheral blood. Progressor patients were initially diagnosed with Graves' hyperthyroidism and developed ophthalmopathy during follow-up. Total RNA was extracted with Trizol reagent, and quality was checked on an Agilent 2100 Bioanalyzer. The TCR sequence derives from a woman between 18 and 29 years old with Graves' hyperthyroidism that later progressed to Graves' ophthalmopathy. Sequencing used blood.

The CDR3 in this case is CASILGRVSYNEQFF. In nucleotides, the sequence is TGTGCCAGCATCCTCGGTCGGGTTTCCTACAATGAGCAGTTCTTC. The chain uses TRBV7-8 and TRBJ2-1; no D gene call is confident. As encoded in the germline V gene, CDR1 is SGHVS while CDR2 is FQNEAQ. The trim is 7 bases for V and 1 base for J, with a gap of 14 bases between the germline ends. Inclusive of the bounding cysteine and phenylalanine, the CDR3 is 15 residues long. The only DNA kept is the CDR3, 45 bases in frame from the first base.